The entry that follows covers one T cell receptor beta chain sequence. The data were obtained in a study of molecular identifiers for immune sequencing clone quantification. The CDR3 length is 14 residues. CDR1 and CDR2 from the germline V gene are GTSNPN and SVGIG (reference sequence). J was trimmed by 0 bases and V by 5 bases; bases with no gene match: 0. TCRdb recomputed calls from the PCR reads with MiXCR, one row per CDR3 protein. The sample holds 400,000 to 600,000 distinct CDR3 sequences, 25% seen once. V gene TRBV30 combines with J gene TRBJ2-6; 8 bases agree with TRBD1. Sequencing used naive CD8+ T cells from blood, with Jurkat cell RNA spiked in. Documented subset: FACS-sorted CD8+CD4-CCR7+CD45RA+ naive T cells. This receptor was identified in a human donor in good health. Some libraries in this study had Jurkat cell RNA spiked in. The CDR3 DNA sequence: TGTGCCTGGGGGACAGGCTCTGGGGCCAACGTCCTGACTTTC. It specifies CAWGTGSGANVLTF.